This T cell receptor beta chain stems from a study of blood T cell repertoires in COVID-19. The CDR3 is 19 residues long. Trimming at V came to 4 bases and at J to 2 bases, leaving 15 bases not matched to a gene. CDR1 MNHEY and CDR2 SVGEGT come from the germline V gene. In the original workflow: How many nucleated cells were present was estimated from reference gene primer amplification. Profiling relied on immunoSEQ multiplex PCR, and the TCRdb table lists in-frame clones only, not all of them. That table supplies the V and J calls and clone size; D and trimming were determined from the DNA. This table has 150,000 to 200,000 clones, around 86% appearing once.

This chain joins TRBV6-2 or TRBV6-3 and TRBJ2-1; 9 nucleotides match TRBD2. The specimen was peripheral blood. The receptor was derived from a man in his fifties or sixties with active or convalescent COVID-19. The CDR3 loop is CASSSLRAGGPTAYNEQFF. Here the CDR3 DNA reads TGTGCCAGCAGTTCCCTCCGGGCGGGGGGGCCGACAGCCTACAATGAGCAGTTCTTC.